This TCR beta chain derives from a study of cytomegalovirus exposure and HLA in healthy donors. In the case of this clone: The antigen is undetermined.

Study conclusions and caveats: Cytomegalovirus-associated TCR beta chains were listed, numbering 150 to 200. In the 120 validation repertoires, approximately 94% of cluster scores exceeded 0, per a later analysis. Most TCR sequences proved rare, with some public TCRs found in many donors.

The method was immunoSEQ multiplex PCR; TCRdb's version includes in-frame clones alone and lacks a portion of them. The repertoire includes more than 250,000 clones, around 91% of them detected once, and 3% to 3.5% sits in the top ten. Sequenced input: PBMCs. The TCR originated in a woman aged 25 to 45 in good health and CMV-seronegative.

This chain's CDR3 is CASSPSGGGGSYGYTF. The CDR3 DNA reads TGTGCCAGCAGTCCTTCGGGAGGAGGGGGGTCCTATGGCTACACCTTC. J is TRBJ1-2 and V is TRBV27, with D possibly matching TRBD1 (6 bases). Germline V CDR1 and CDR2: MNHEY, SMNVEV (reference sequence). This CDR3 is 16 amino acids long. Trimming pared 5 bases from V and 4 bases from J, leaving 20 bases between.